Listed below are T cell receptor beta chains from one sample, sequenced in a study of shared clonotypes between healthy human individuals. Measured with immunoSEQ multiplex PCR; TCRdb has only the in-frame clones, and not every one. Of fewer than 3 million clones detected, 85% to 95% appear once; the ten largest clones hold about 0.36%. Material: naive CD4+ T cells from PBMCs. The receptors derive from a young man in good health. Some clones in this sample may be carry-over from other donors' samples. Both conserved end residues are part of each CDR3. Fields, in order: D gene, V gene, J gene, clone size, CDR3 protein, CDR3 DNA. D genes are given only for firm matches. The listing skips clone size in some rows; elsewhere it reads once, few, many or a size class.

D gene: TRBD2
V gene: TRBV30
J gene: TRBJ2-5
clone size: .
CDR3 protein: CAWVSGRARTQYF
CDR3 DNA: TGTGCCTGGGTTAGCGGGAGGGCACGGACCCAGTACTTC

D gene: .
V gene: TRBV4-1
J gene: TRBJ2-3
clone size: .
CDR3 protein: CASSQASSTDTQYF
CDR3 DNA: TGCGCCAGCAGCCAAGCTAGTAGCACAGATACGCAGTATTTT

D gene: .
V gene: TRBV18
J gene: TRBJ1-2
clone size: .
CDR3 protein: CASSPIGGRTDYGYTF
CDR3 DNA: TGTGCCAGCTCACCGATAGGCGGCAGGACCGACTATGGCTACACCTTC

D gene: TRBD2
V gene: TRBV28
J gene: TRBJ2-4
clone size: .
CDR3 protein: CASNPPGLAGGLAKNIQYF
CDR3 DNA: TGTGCCAGCAACCCCCCGGGACTAGCGGGAGGACTAGCCAAAAACATTCAGTACTTC

D gene: .
V gene: TRBV11-2
J gene: TRBJ2-7
clone size: .
CDR3 protein: CASSLTTGPYEQYF
CDR3 DNA: TGTGCCAGCAGCTTAACAACAGGTCCCTACGAGCAGTACTTC

D gene: TRBD1
V gene: TRBV6-5
J gene: TRBJ1-1
clone size: .
CDR3 protein: CASRLNQGAETEAFF
CDR3 DNA: TGTGCCAGCAGACTAAACCAGGGGGCGGAAACTGAAGCTTTCTTT

D gene: .
V gene: TRBV27
J gene: TRBJ1-1
clone size: .
CDR3 protein: CASSSRDGVPKAFF
CDR3 DNA: TGTGCCAGCAGTTCGAGGGACGGCGTACCAAAAGCTTTCTTT

D gene: .
V gene: TRBV7-3
J gene: TRBJ1-2
clone size: .
CDR3 protein: CASKEVYGGYTF
CDR3 DNA: TGTGCCAGCAAAGAGGTTTACGGAGGCTACACCTTC

D gene: .
V gene: TRBV6-5
J gene: TRBJ1-2
clone size: .
CDR3 protein: CASSGDNYGYTF
CDR3 DNA: TGTGCCAGCAGTGGCGACAACTATGGCTACACCTTC

D gene: .
V gene: TRBV7-3
J gene: TRBJ2-1
clone size: .
CDR3 protein: CASSLTFVGEQFF
CDR3 DNA: TGTGCCAGCAGCTTAACGTTCGTGGGTGAGCAGTTCTTC

D gene: TRBD2
V gene: TRBV5-1
J gene: TRBJ2-2
clone size: .
CDR3 protein: CATQRDSNTGELFF
CDR3 DNA: TGCGCCACCCAGCGGGACTCGAACACCGGGGAGCTGTTTTTT

D gene: .
V gene: TRBV7-6
J gene: TRBJ1-5
clone size: .
CDR3 protein: CASSATRTQPQHF
CDR3 DNA: TGTGCCAGCAGCGCCACACGGACTCAGCCCCAGCATTTT

D gene: .
V gene: TRBV28
J gene: TRBJ1-2
clone size: once
CDR3 protein: CASSALFRPYTF
CDR3 DNA: TGTGCCAGCAGTGCTCTGTTCCGCCCCTACACCTTC

D gene: .
V gene: TRBV6-6
J gene: TRBJ1-5
clone size: .
CDR3 protein: CASSYSPTSEQPQHF
CDR3 DNA: TGTGCCAGCAGTTACTCGCCTACTTCCGAACAGCCCCAGCATTTT

D gene: .
V gene: TRBV6-1
J gene: TRBJ2-6
clone size: .
CDR3 protein: CASSTTGFGANVLTF
CDR3 DNA: TGTGCCAGCAGTACCACAGGGTTCGGGGCCAACGTCCTGACTTTC

D gene: .
V gene: TRBV11-2
J gene: TRBJ2-7
clone size: .
CDR3 protein: CASSSGVYGSPYEQYF
CDR3 DNA: TGTGCCAGCAGCTCGGGTGTATACGGAAGCCCCTACGAGCAGTACTTC

D gene: TRBD2
V gene: TRBV5-1
J gene: TRBJ2-3
clone size: .
CDR3 protein: CASSEGLGIWDTQYF
CDR3 DNA: TGCGCCAGCAGCGAGGGACTAGGGATTTGGGATACGCAGTATTTT

D gene: TRBD1
V gene: TRBV27
J gene: TRBJ1-2
clone size: .
CDR3 protein: CASSRRTGVYGYTF
CDR3 DNA: TGTGCCAGCAGCCGAAGGACAGGGGTCTATGGCTACACCTTC

D gene: .
V gene: TRBV11-2
J gene: TRBJ2-5
clone size: .
CDR3 protein: CASSLRDNGETQYF
CDR3 DNA: TGTGCCAGCAGCCTCCGGGACAACGGGGAGACCCAGTACTTC